These 4 T cell receptor beta chains were sequenced from one sample in a study of neurological immune-mediated disorders. MiXCR, applied by TCRdb to the 5' RACE reads, yields one record per CDR3 protein. The sample holds 57,000 or so distinct CDR3 sequences; 11% are singletons and the top ten take 1.5% to 2%. Specimen: PBMCs. The source is a man between 60 and 75 years old in good health.

This clonotype was detected a few times. The chain joins TRBV4-3 to TRBJ2-1, with a tentative D call TRBD2 (6 bases). The V end lost 2 bases, the J end lost 15 bases, and 23 bases lay between the germline ends. The CDR3 covers 15 residues. Per the germline V gene, CDR1 is LGHNA and CDR2 is YSLEER. CDR3 loop: CASSQTREVPRLLFF. CDR3 nucleotide sequence: TGCGCCAGCAGCCAAACCAGGGAGGTACCGCGACTCCTGTTCTTC.

This clonotype was recorded at least ten times. This chain links TRBV28 with TRBJ2-1; 10 positions agree with TRBD2. Germline V gene lookup returns CDR1 MDHEN and CDR2 SYDVKM. CDR3 length: 19 residues. V lost 6 bases, J lost 0 bases, and 14 bases stayed unmatched. The CDR3 protein is CASSPRVAGGPDSYNEQFF. The CDR3 DNA sequence: TGTGCCAGCAGCCCCAGGGTAGCGGGGGGCCCAGACTCCTACAATGAGCAGTTCTTC.

The chain joins TRBV11-2 to TRBJ1-1; D unresolved. CDR1 is SGHAT, CDR2 FQNNGV, per germline. The CDR3 contains 14 residues. Trimming took off 3 bases at V and 2 bases at J, with 10 bases between the two ends. The CDR3 bases are TGTGCCAGCAGCTTGAGGGAAATAAACACTGAAGCTTTCTTT. As protein: CASSLREINTEAFF. Complete variable domain (other parts from reference TRBV11-2 and TRBJ1-1): EAGVAQSPRYKIIEKRQSVAFWCNPISGHATLYWYQQILGQGPKLLIQFQNNGVVDDSQLPKDRFSAERLKGVDSTLKIQPAKLEDSAVYLCASSLREINTEAFFGQGTRLTVV.

Comments on this clonotype: A read error may produce the germline difference seen at one junction end. The chain recombines TRBV7-8 with TRBJ2-5, with 11 bases lining up with TRBD2. CDR3 size: 17 residues. CDR1 SGHVS and CDR2 FQNEAQ come from the germline V gene. The CDR3 sequence: CARSLDGLAGGGETQYF. The CDR3 DNA is TGTGCCAGAAGCTTAGACGGGCTAGCGGGGGGAGGGGAGACCCAGTACTTC.